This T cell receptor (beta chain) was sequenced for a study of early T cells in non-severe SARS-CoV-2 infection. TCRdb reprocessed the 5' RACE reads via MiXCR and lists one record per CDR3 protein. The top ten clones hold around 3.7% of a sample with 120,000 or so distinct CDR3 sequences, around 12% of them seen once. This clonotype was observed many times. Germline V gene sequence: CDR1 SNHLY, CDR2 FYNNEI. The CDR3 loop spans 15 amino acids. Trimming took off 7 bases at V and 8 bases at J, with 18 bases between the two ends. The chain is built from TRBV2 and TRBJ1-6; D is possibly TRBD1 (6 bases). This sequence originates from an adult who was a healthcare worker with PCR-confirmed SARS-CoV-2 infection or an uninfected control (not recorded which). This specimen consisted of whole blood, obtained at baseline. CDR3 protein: CASMVGGGTYSPLHF. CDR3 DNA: TGTGCCAGCATGGTCGGAGGGGGAACTTATTCACCCCTCCACTTT.